The entry below gives a single T cell receptor beta chain sequence along with its context. The antigen is not known. A much larger clone differs from this one at a single base, so this may be a read error. Individual cDNA molecules carried attached unique molecular identifiers. From the 5' RACE reads, TCRdb called clonotypes with MiXCR, one entry per CDR3 protein. The repertoire holds 25,000 to 35,000 distinct CDR3 sequences, with about 3.8% as singletons. This sample stems from a study of early T cells in non-severe SARS-CoV-2 infection. Study summary: From unsorted whole blood, bulk RNA was sequenced, and the chains remained unpaired.

Study results and caveats: Private and CD4 specificities were missed by VDJdb matching, skewed to anti-spike CD8.

This receptor was obtained from an adult who was a healthcare worker with PCR-confirmed SARS-CoV-2 infection or an uninfected control (not recorded which). Sequencing used whole blood.

The CDR3 coding sequence is TGTGCCAGCAGCTTGGTAGGGGACACTGGAGCTTTCTTT. This codes for CASSLVGDTGAFF. The gene calls are TRBV5-6 and TRBJ1-1, with D possibly being TRBD1 (6 bases). Looked up from germline, CDR1 is SGHDT and CDR2 is YYEEEE. The CDR3 loop spans 13 amino acids.